The clone carrying this TCR beta chain has just one count. The target antigen is unknown. This is likely a read error, given that the CDR3 carries no conserved phenylalanine or tryptophan at its end. The data originate from a study of tumor and adjacent non-tumor tissue in lung cancer. Across the whole study: Patients comprised about a dozen adenocarcinoma, a couple of squamous cell carcinoma and 1 small cell lung cancer. Study conclusions and caveats: In normal lung, the top 100 clones were significantly more dominant than in tumor.

Three rounds of nested PCR, following a modified ARM-PCR protocol, produced the TCRbeta library. TCRdb re-analysed the multiplex PCR reads in MiXCR, keeping a single row per CDR3 protein. The table records approximately 100,000 distinct CDR3 sequences, around 80% of them present only once. The template was RNA from unsorted bulk tissue. The source material was lung tumor tissue. The TCR comes from a woman aged 60-75 years with non-small cell lung cancer.

The CDR3 loop is CASSQGQGVEKLFY. CDR3 sequence (DNA): TGCGCCAGCAGCCAAGGTCAGGGGGTTGAAAAACTGTTTTAT. The V gene is TRBV4-1, the J gene TRBJ1-4, with 7 bases aligning to TRBD1. Germline assignment: CDR1 MGHRA and CDR2 YSYEKL. J was trimmed by 7 bases and V by 1 base; bases with no gene match: 3. The CDR3 consists of 14 residues.